The rows below give T cell receptor beta chains drawn from one sample of a study of control samples from healthy donors and cancer patients. Method: immunoSEQ multiplex PCR; TCRdb's copy keeps in-frame clones and lacks some. The sample lists fewer than 200,000 clones; roughly 95% were seen once. The sequencing input was blood. The receptors stem from a woman in her twenties or thirties in good health. CDR3s include the opening cysteine and the closing phenylalanine or tryptophan. Fields, in order: J gene, clone size, V gene, D gene, CDR3 DNA, CDR3 protein. D genes are given only for firm matches. Clone size appears in some rows only: once, few, many, or a class for an expanded clone.

J: TRBJ1-1; size: .; V: TRBV30; D: TRBD1; DNA: TGTGCCTGGAGTGGGGACAGGGGGAACACTGAAGCTTTCTTT; CDR3: CAWSGDRGNTEAFF
J: TRBJ2-3; size: few; V: TRBV29-1; D: TRBD2; DNA: TGCAGCGTTGCCGCGGGAGCCACAGATACGCAGTATTTT; CDR3: CSVAAGATDTQYF
J: TRBJ1-2; size: .; V: TRBV27; D: .; DNA: TGTGCCAGCAGTATCTCCGGAAGGGCTGTTCGCTACACCTTC; CDR3: CASSISGRAVRYTF
J: TRBJ2-7; size: .; V: TRBV7-9; D: .; DNA: TGTGCCAGCAGGGGCCAGGCCTACGAGCAGTACTTC; CDR3: CASRGQAYEQYF
J: TRBJ1-5; size: .; V: TRBV19; D: .; DNA: TGTGCCAGTAGTAGACGTTCAGGGAATCAGCCCCAGCATTTT; CDR3: CASSRRSGNQPQHF
J: TRBJ1-6; size: .; V: TRBV6-5; D: .; DNA: TGTGCCAGCAGTTACTCGATTGGGTCCCCTCGGCCCCTCCACTTT; CDR3: CASSYSIGSPRPLHF
J: TRBJ2-6; size: .; V: TRBV7-9; D: .; DNA: TGTGCCAGCAGCTCGCCGGACGGGGCCAACGTCCTGACTTTC; CDR3: CASSSPDGANVLTF
J: TRBJ2-1; size: .; V: TRBV18; D: .; DNA: TGTGCCAGCTCACCACCGGGTAGCTCCTACAATGAGCAGTTCTTC; CDR3: CASSPPGSSYNEQFF
J: TRBJ1-1; size: .; V: TRBV19; D: .; DNA: TGTGCCAGTAGTATCCCCGGCCAGCGGAACACTGAAGCTTTCTTT; CDR3: CASSIPGQRNTEAFF
J: TRBJ1-5; size: few; V: TRBV6-5; D: .; DNA: TGTGCCAGCAGACAGTCTAGCAATCAGCCCCAGCATTTT; CDR3: CASRQSSNQPQHF
J: TRBJ1-4; size: .; V: TRBV6-5; D: TRBD1; DNA: TGTGCCAGCAGTTTGACAGGGAGTGAAAAACTGTTTTTT; CDR3: CASSLTGSEKLFF
J: TRBJ1-1; size: .; V: TRBV29-1; D: .; DNA: TGCAGCGCCTTCGGTCCGAACACTGAAGCTTTCTTT; CDR3: CSAFGPNTEAFF
J: TRBJ1-2; size: .; V: TRBV5-1; D: .; DNA: TGCGCCAGCAGCTTGGTTTTGGGGGCGAATGGCTACACCTTC; CDR3: CASSLVLGANGYTF
J: TRBJ1-5; size: .; V: TRBV19; D: .; DNA: TGTGCCAGTAGCGACAGGCCTCAGCCCCAGCATTTT; CDR3: CASSDRPQPQHF
J: TRBJ2-3; size: .; V: TRBV5-1; D: .; DNA: TGCGCCAGCAGCTTGGGTTCGTATAGCACAGATACGCAGTATTTT; CDR3: CASSLGSYSTDTQYF
J: TRBJ1-2; size: .; V: TRBV5-6; D: .; DNA: TGTGCCAGCAGCTTGGTCGGACGAGGAAAGGCGGGGGGCTACACCTTC; CDR3: CASSLVGRGKAGGYTF
J: TRBJ1-4; size: .; V: TRBV19; D: .; DNA: TGTGCCAGTAAGGCCCGGGGAGCCCCCAACGAAAAACTGTTTTTT; CDR3: CASKARGAPNEKLFF
J: TRBJ2-2; size: .; V: TRBV24-1; D: TRBD1; DNA: TGTGCCACCAGTGACCCGGGACAGGGTACCACCGGGGAGCTGTTTTTT; CDR3: CATSDPGQGTTGELFF
J: TRBJ2-3; size: .; V: TRBV6-6; D: .; DNA: TGTGCCAGCAGTTACTGGCGGGGTGGGACACATGCGCAGTATTTT; CDR3: CASSYWRGGTHAQYF
J: TRBJ1-1; size: .; V: TRBV5-4; D: .; DNA: TGTGCCAGCAGCTCCGAGGGGCGGGTGACTGAAGCTTTCTTT; CDR3: CASSSEGRVTEAFF
J: TRBJ1-2; size: .; V: TRBV30; D: TRBD1; DNA: TGTGCCTGGAGTCCGACGTCCCCCCGACAGGGGCATAACTATGGCTACACCTTC; CDR3: CAWSPTSPRQGHNYGYTF
J: TRBJ2-4; size: .; V: TRBV2; D: .; DNA: TGTGCCAGCAGTGATTCCCGGGCCAAAAACATTCAGTACTTC; CDR3: CASSDSRAKNIQYF
J: TRBJ1-6; size: .; V: TRBV5-1; D: .; DNA: TGCGCCAGCAGCCCCCGATGGAGGGCGGAAGATTCACCCCTCCACTTT; CDR3: CASSPRWRAEDSPLHF
J: TRBJ2-3; size: once; V: TRBV11-3; D: .; DNA: TGTGCCAGCAGCTTCTCAGGTTCAGATACGCAGTATTTT; CDR3: CASSFSGSDTQYF
J: TRBJ2-7; size: .; V: TRBV29-1; D: .; DNA: TGCAGCGTTGAGACTGGGACCTACGAGCAGTACTTC; CDR3: CSVETGTYEQYF
J: TRBJ1-1; size: once; V: TRBV5-1; D: .; DNA: TGCGCCAGCAGCTTTACAGGCTTGAACACTGAAGCTTTCTTT; CDR3: CASSFTGLNTEAFF
J: TRBJ2-1; size: .; V: TRBV7-9; D: TRBD2; DNA: TGTGCCAGCACCCACCCGTCCAAGGCGGGAGCGCCCCACAATGAGCAGTTCTTC; CDR3: CASTHPSKAGAPHNEQFF
J: TRBJ1-3; size: .; V: TRBV6-5; D: TRBD1; DNA: TGTGCCAGCAGGCCGACAGGGCAAGGAAACACCATATATTTT; CDR3: CASRPTGQGNTIYF
J: TRBJ2-7; size: .; V: TRBV27; D: TRBD1; DNA: TGTGCCAGCAGTGAACAGGGGTTCTCCTACGAGCAGTACTTC; CDR3: CASSEQGFSYEQYF
J: TRBJ2-7; size: .; V: TRBV11-3; D: .; DNA: TGTGCCAGCAGCTTTCGATCAGGGTTCTCCTACGAGCAGTACTTC; CDR3: CASSFRSGFSYEQYF